These T cell receptor beta chains were read from a single sample in a study of CD8+CD57+ T cells in acquired aplastic anemia. TCRdb reprocessed the reads with MiXCR, giving one entry per CDR3 protein. The data contain a few hundred thousand distinct CDR3 sequences, 45% to 65% of them singletons. Source material: sorted CD4+, CD8+, or CD8+CD57+ T cells (not recorded which) from PBMCs. The receptor set was obtained from a human donor with aplastic anemia. CDR3s include the opening cysteine and the closing phenylalanine or tryptophan. Each record gives: CDR3 protein, CDR3 DNA, clone size, D gene, J gene, V gene. The D gene is left open where the match is weak. Not all rows give a size; the values are once, few, many and, for expanded clones, a class.

CDR3aa: CAGLGGRDQETQYF; CDR3nt: TGTGCGGGGCTCGGGGGCCGTGACCAAGAGACCCAGTACTTC; abundance: many; d_gene: .; j_gene: TRBJ2-5; v_gene: TRBV5-1
CDR3aa: CASSFVAGGSEQYF; CDR3nt: TGTGCCAGCAGCTTCGTAGCGGGAGGGAGCGAGCAGTACTTC; abundance: few; d_gene: TRBD2; j_gene: TRBJ2-7; v_gene: TRBV7-8
CDR3aa: CATSRDAGSYNEQFF; CDR3nt: TGTGCCACCAGCAGAGATGCGGGATCCTACAATGAGCAGTTCTTC; abundance: few; d_gene: .; j_gene: TRBJ2-1; v_gene: TRBV15
CDR3aa: CASSQDGSDTEAFF; CDR3nt: TGCGCCAGCAGCCAAGATGGGTCAGACACTGAAGCTTTCTTT; abundance: .; d_gene: .; j_gene: TRBJ1-1; v_gene: TRBV7-9
CDR3aa: CSAPGQGNEKLFF; CDR3nt: TGCAGTGCTCCGGGACAGGGCAATGAAAAACTGTTTTTT; abundance: .; d_gene: TRBD1; j_gene: TRBJ1-4; v_gene: TRBV20-1
CDR3aa: CASSEEENQPQHF; CDR3nt: TGTGCCAGCAGTGAGGAGGAGAATCAGCCCCAGCATTTT; abundance: many; d_gene: .; j_gene: TRBJ1-5; v_gene: TRBV6-4
CDR3aa: CSAESPGVQNSPLHF; CDR3nt: TGCAGTGCTGAGAGCCCCGGGGTGCAGAATTCACCCCTCCACTTT; abundance: once; d_gene: .; j_gene: TRBJ1-6; v_gene: TRBV20-1
CDR3aa: CASSWSRQGSEQFF; CDR3nt: TGTGCCAGCAGCTGGTCAAGACAGGGGAGTGAGCAGTTCTTC; abundance: once; d_gene: TRBD1; j_gene: TRBJ2-1; v_gene: TRBV11-2
CDR3aa: CASSLGGYNEQFF; CDR3nt: TGCGCCAGCAGCTTGGGGGGCTACAATGAGCAGTTCTTC; abundance: many; d_gene: .; j_gene: TRBJ2-1; v_gene: TRBV5-1
CDR3aa: CASSPGEGWTDTQYF; CDR3nt: TGTGCCAGCTCACCGGGGGAGGGATGGACAGATACGCAGTATTTT; abundance: .; d_gene: TRBD2; j_gene: TRBJ2-3; v_gene: TRBV18
CDR3aa: CATSDSPTSGKFTDTQYF; CDR3nt: TGTGCCACCAGTGATTCTCCGACTAGCGGGAAGTTCACAGATACGCAGTATTTT; abundance: .; d_gene: TRBD2; j_gene: TRBJ2-3; v_gene: TRBV24-1
CDR3aa: CSVGSTGGGHGYTF; CDR3nt: TGCAGCGTTGGGTCGACAGGGGGCGGACATGGCTACACCTTC; abundance: .; d_gene: TRBD1; j_gene: TRBJ1-2; v_gene: TRBV29-1
CDR3aa: CASGGRGGLQTEAFF; CDR3nt: TGTGCCAGCGGAGGTAGAGGGGGATTGCAGACTGAAGCTTTCTTT; abundance: .; d_gene: .; j_gene: TRBJ1-1; v_gene: TRBV6-1
CDR3aa: CASNNRVEETQYF; CDR3nt: TGTGCCAGCAACAACAGGGTTGAGGAGACCCAGTACTTC; abundance: few; d_gene: .; j_gene: TRBJ2-5; v_gene: TRBV7-8
CDR3aa: CAISRDGYSPLHF; CDR3nt: TGTGCCATCAGTAGGGACGGTTATTCACCCCTCCACTTT; abundance: .; d_gene: .; j_gene: TRBJ1-6; v_gene: TRBV10-3
CDR3aa: CASSFRQGELFF; CDR3nt: TGTGCCAGCAGTTTCCGACAGGGGGAGCTGTTTTTT; abundance: .; d_gene: .; j_gene: TRBJ2-2; v_gene: TRBV2
CDR3aa: CSASGGYGYTF; CDR3nt: TGCAGTGCTAGCGGGGGCTATGGCTACACCTTC; abundance: .; d_gene: .; j_gene: TRBJ1-2; v_gene: TRBV20-1
CDR3aa: CASSLVGTNSPLHF; CDR3nt: TGTGCCAGCAGCTTAGTGGGGACAAATTCACCCCTCCACTTT; abundance: once; d_gene: .; j_gene: TRBJ1-6; v_gene: TRBV11-2
CDR3aa: CASSPPSEETQYF; CDR3nt: TGTGCCAGCAGCCCGCCGTCAGAGGAGACCCAGTACTTC; abundance: .; d_gene: .; j_gene: TRBJ2-5; v_gene: TRBV9
CDR3aa: CASSESRTEEAFF; CDR3nt: TGCGCCAGCAGTGAGTCGAGGACAGAAGAAGCTTTCTTT; abundance: .; d_gene: .; j_gene: TRBJ1-1; v_gene: TRBV10-2
CDR3aa: CASSLEAGWETQYF; CDR3nt: TGCGCCAGCAGCTTGGAGGCAGGGTGGGAGACCCAGTACTTC; abundance: .; d_gene: .; j_gene: TRBJ2-5; v_gene: TRBV5-1
CDR3aa: CASSFRFGETQYF; CDR3nt: TGTGCCAGCAGTTTTAGGTTTGGGGAGACCCAGTACTTC; abundance: many; d_gene: .; j_gene: TRBJ2-5; v_gene: TRBV12-3/TRBV12-4
CDR3aa: CASSQADRDGYEQYF; CDR3nt: TGTGCCAGCAGCCAAGCTGACAGGGACGGGTACGAGCAGTACTTC; abundance: few; d_gene: TRBD1; j_gene: TRBJ2-7; v_gene: TRBV4-2
CDR3aa: CSAPQGGRDNEQFF; CDR3nt: TGCAGTGCACCTCAGGGGGGCAGGGACAATGAGCAGTTCTTC; abundance: many; d_gene: .; j_gene: TRBJ2-1; v_gene: TRBV20-1
CDR3aa: CASGLQGHTYEQYF; CDR3nt: TGCGCCAGCGGCTTGCAGGGACATACCTACGAGCAGTACTTC; abundance: .; d_gene: .; j_gene: TRBJ2-7; v_gene: TRBV5-1
CDR3aa: CASSVQVVKQYF; CDR3nt: TGTGCCAGCAGCGTCCAGGTTGTGAAGCAGTACTTC; abundance: once; d_gene: .; j_gene: TRBJ2-7; v_gene: TRBV9
CDR3aa: CASSQAHRGRTEAFF; CDR3nt: TGCGCCAGCAGCCAAGCCCACAGGGGGCGGACTGAAGCTTTCTTT; abundance: many; d_gene: TRBD1; j_gene: TRBJ1-1; v_gene: TRBV4-1
CDR3aa: CASGLAGGTTDTQYF; CDR3nt: TGTGCCAGCGGCCTAGCGGGGGGGACCACAGATACGCAGTATTTT; abundance: .; d_gene: TRBD2; j_gene: TRBJ2-3; v_gene: TRBV7-2
CDR3aa: CSARLAGGTEAFF; CDR3nt: TGCAGTGCTAGATTAGCGGGAGGAACTGAAGCTTTCTTT; abundance: .; d_gene: .; j_gene: TRBJ1-1; v_gene: TRBV20-1
CDR3aa: CASSEDSASGGYEQYF; CDR3nt: TGTGCCAGCAGTGAAGACTCGGCTAGCGGGGGGTACGAGCAGTACTTC; abundance: .; d_gene: TRBD2; j_gene: TRBJ2-7; v_gene: TRBV6-4
CDR3aa: CSASGTSGDQETQYF; CDR3nt: TGCAGTGCTTCCGGGACTAGCGGGGACCAAGAGACCCAGTACTTC; abundance: .; d_gene: TRBD2; j_gene: TRBJ2-5; v_gene: TRBV20-1
CDR3aa: CACPGGLAGVNEQFF; CDR3nt: TGTGCCTGCCCAGGGGGGCTAGCGGGAGTCAATGAGCAGTTCTTC; abundance: .; d_gene: TRBD2; j_gene: TRBJ2-1; v_gene: TRBV30
CDR3aa: CASRQRQGSKETQYF; CDR3nt: TGTGCCAGCAGACAGAGACAGGGGTCTAAGGAGACCCAGTACTTC; abundance: .; d_gene: TRBD1; j_gene: TRBJ2-5; v_gene: TRBV7-6
CDR3aa: CASSLKPLAGLTDTQYF; CDR3nt: TGTGCCAGCAGCTTAAAGCCCCTAGCGGGACTCACAGATACGCAGTATTTT; abundance: .; d_gene: TRBD2; j_gene: TRBJ2-3; v_gene: TRBV7-8
CDR3aa: CSVAAGTDTQYF; CDR3nt: TGCAGCGTGGCGGCGGGCACAGATACGCAGTATTTT; abundance: .; d_gene: .; j_gene: TRBJ2-3; v_gene: TRBV29-1
CDR3aa: CASNHRQGLGGYTF; CDR3nt: TGTGCCAGCAATCACCGACAGGGGTTAGGTGGCTACACCTTC; abundance: many; d_gene: TRBD1; j_gene: TRBJ1-2; v_gene: TRBV6-5
CDR3aa: CASSQDSYGYTF; CDR3nt: TGTGCCAGCAGCCAAGATAGTTACGGCTACACCTTC; abundance: few; d_gene: .; j_gene: TRBJ1-2; v_gene: TRBV4-2
CDR3aa: CAISEGGGGNQPQHF; CDR3nt: TGTGCCATCAGTGAGGGGGGAGGTGGCAATCAGCCCCAGCATTTT; abundance: .; d_gene: .; j_gene: TRBJ1-5; v_gene: TRBV10-3
CDR3aa: CASSESSASGRLWYQETQFF; CDR3nt: TGCGCCAGCAGTGAGAGTTCCGCTAGCGGGAGGCTCTGGTACCAAGAGACCCAGTTCTTC; abundance: .; d_gene: TRBD2; j_gene: TRBJ2-1; v_gene: TRBV10-2
CDR3aa: CSAIRGQASSYEQYF; CDR3nt: TGCAGCGCCATCCGAGGACAGGCCAGCTCCTACGAGCAGTACTTC; abundance: .; d_gene: TRBD1; j_gene: TRBJ2-7; v_gene: TRBV29-1
CDR3aa: CSAWGRANYGYTF; CDR3nt: TGCAGTGCTTGGGGTAGGGCTAACTATGGCTACACCTTC; abundance: .; d_gene: .; j_gene: TRBJ1-2; v_gene: TRBV20-1
CDR3aa: CASSLGSGRLNNEQFF; CDR3nt: TGTGCCAGCAGCTTAGGGAGCGGGAGGCTAAACAATGAGCAGTTCTTC; abundance: many; d_gene: TRBD2; j_gene: TRBJ2-1; v_gene: TRBV7-9
CDR3aa: CASTLAGPGRNTEAFF; CDR3nt: TGCGCCAGCACCCTGGCCGGTCCGGGAAGGAACACTGAAGCTTTCTTT; abundance: .; d_gene: .; j_gene: TRBJ1-1; v_gene: TRBV5-1
CDR3aa: CAISGTVSSGYTF; CDR3nt: TGTGCCATCAGTGGTACAGTATCGTCGGGCTACACCTTC; abundance: once; d_gene: .; j_gene: TRBJ1-2; v_gene: TRBV10-3
CDR3aa: CATSRDRLAVEKLFF; CDR3nt: TGTGCCACCAGCAGAGATAGGTTGGCAGTTGAAAAACTGTTTTTT; abundance: .; d_gene: .; j_gene: TRBJ1-4; v_gene: TRBV15
CDR3aa: CAISDLGGRGLDEQYF; CDR3nt: TGTGCCATCAGTGACCTTGGCGGGAGGGGTCTAGACGAGCAGTACTTC; abundance: once; d_gene: TRBD2; j_gene: TRBJ2-7; v_gene: TRBV10-3
CDR3aa: CASSQDAGVPLHF; CDR3nt: TGTGCCAGCAGCCAAGATGCGGGAGTACCCCTCCACTTT; abundance: .; d_gene: .; j_gene: TRBJ1-6; v_gene: TRBV4-2
CDR3aa: CASSVAYNEQFF; CDR3nt: TGTGCCAGCAGTGTCGCTTACAATGAGCAGTTCTTC; abundance: .; d_gene: .; j_gene: TRBJ2-1; v_gene: TRBV2
CDR3aa: CASSPVGFAEQSF; CDR3nt: TGTGCCAGCAGCCCAGTGGGCTTTGCTGAGCAGTCCTTC; abundance: .; d_gene: .; j_gene: TRBJ2-1; v_gene: TRBV9
CDR3aa: CASSSSQFYEQYF; CDR3nt: TGTGCCAGCAGCTCATCACAGTTCTACGAGCAGTACTTC; abundance: .; d_gene: .; j_gene: TRBJ2-7; v_gene: TRBV7-8
CDR3aa: CASSSGLAAYEQYF; CDR3nt: TGTGCCAGTAGTAGTGGACTAGCGGCTTACGAGCAGTACTTC; abundance: many; d_gene: TRBD2; j_gene: TRBJ2-7; v_gene: TRBV19
CDR3aa: CSGGQSLGTEAFF; CDR3nt: TGCAGCGGTGGACAGTCCCTGGGCACTGAAGCTTTCTTT; abundance: .; d_gene: .; j_gene: TRBJ1-1; v_gene: TRBV29-1
CDR3aa: CASSSSASSYNEQFF; CDR3nt: TGTGCCAGCAGCTCCAGCGCGAGCTCCTACAATGAGCAGTTCTTC; abundance: .; d_gene: .; j_gene: TRBJ2-1; v_gene: TRBV7-3
CDR3aa: CSTSWGRGPEQYF; CDR3nt: TGCAGTACTTCTTGGGGCAGGGGGCCCGAGCAGTACTTC; abundance: .; d_gene: TRBD1; j_gene: TRBJ2-7; v_gene: TRBV20-1
CDR3aa: CASSQTTEQYF; CDR3nt: TGTGCCAGCAGCCAGACAACCGAGCAGTACTTC; abundance: .; d_gene: .; j_gene: TRBJ2-7; v_gene: TRBV7-9
CDR3aa: CASTSYNEQFF; CDR3nt: TGTGCCAGCACCTCCTACAATGAGCAGTTCTTC; abundance: many; d_gene: .; j_gene: TRBJ2-1; v_gene: TRBV12-3/TRBV12-4
CDR3aa: CASGEVGVGQPQHF; CDR3nt: TGTGCCAGCGGCGAAGTGGGGGTAGGACAGCCCCAGCATTTT; abundance: .; d_gene: .; j_gene: TRBJ1-5; v_gene: TRBV6-1
CDR3aa: CASRGGASTDTQYF; CDR3nt: TGTGCCAGCAGGGGGGGGGCTAGCACAGATACGCAGTATTTT; abundance: .; d_gene: .; j_gene: TRBJ2-3; v_gene: TRBV5-4
CDR3aa: CASSPFTGGQAEKLFF; CDR3nt: TGTGCCAGCAGCCCCTTTACTGGGGGGCAAGCGGAAAAACTGTTTTTT; abundance: once; d_gene: .; j_gene: TRBJ1-4; v_gene: TRBV4-2
CDR3aa: CASSAAGAPPDTQYF; CDR3nt: TGTGCCAGCAGCGCTGCAGGGGCACCACCAGATACGCAGTATTTT; abundance: .; d_gene: .; j_gene: TRBJ2-3; v_gene: TRBV9